The 17 T cell receptor beta chains presented below share a single source sample, sequenced in a study of control samples from healthy donors and cancer patients. Data came from immunoSEQ multiplex PCR; TCRdb stores just in-frame clones and leaves some out. The data hold some 74,000 clones, with 83% observed a single time. Sequenced sample: blood. The source is a man aged 60 to 75 in good health.

V is TRBV7-9 and J is TRBJ2-2; D tentatively fits TRBD1 or TRBD2 (5 bases each). Germline loops: CDR1 SEHNR, CDR2 FQNEAQ (reference sequence). Trimming removed 2 bases from V and 3 bases from J, with 16 bases in between. This CDR3 is built from 17 residues. The DNA of the CDR3 is TGTGCCAGCAGCTTACGAGTCGGGTCGGGACACACCGGGGAGCTGTTTTTT. It yields the protein CASSLRVGSGHTGELFF.

This CDR3 reads CASRTDITNYGYTF. CDR3 DNA sequence: TGTGCCAGCAGGACCGATATCACTAACTATGGCTACACCTTC. The gene calls are TRBV6-5 and TRBJ1-2, with no clear D. Trimming shortened V by 6 bases and J by 0 bases, and 11 bases separated the two germline ends. The CDR3 runs to 14 residues. CDR1 and CDR2 from the germline V gene are MNHEY and SVGAGI.

The J gene is TRBJ2-5, the V gene TRBV10-3; no reliable D call. This CDR3 has 12 residues. Germline CDR1 and CDR2: ENHRY and SYGVKD. Trimming shortened V by 6 bases and J by 3 bases, and 8 bases separated the two germline ends. The CDR3 coding sequence is TGTGCCATCAGGGGCATAGAAGAGACCCAGTACTTC. This translates into CAIRGIEETQYF.

This rearrangement joins TRBV5-4 to TRBJ2-2, with D perhaps TRBD1 (5 bases). CDR3 length: 13 residues. Trimming removed 10 bases from V and 1 base from J, with 11 bases in between. CDR1 and CDR2 from the germline V gene are SGHNT and YYREEE (reference sequence). CDR3 sequence: CAGADLNTGELFF. Written as DNA, the CDR3 is TGTGCCGGGGCGGATCTGAACACCGGGGAGCTGTTTTTT. Filled out from reference TRBV5-4 and TRBJ2-2, the complete variable domain reads ETGVTQSPTHLIKTRGQQVTLRCSSQSGHNTVSWYQQALGQGPQFIFQYYREEENGRGNFPPRFSGLQFPNYSSELNVNALELDDSALYLCAGADLNTGELFFGEGSRLTVL.

There are a few counts of this clone. This chain uses TRBV5-1 with TRBJ2-3, with 15 positions matching TRBD2. The germline V gene has CDR1 SGHRS and CDR2 YFSETQ. CDR3 length equals 15 residues. The trim removed 4 bases at V and 4 bases at J, leaving 1 base unmatched. The CDR3 DNA follows: TGCGCCAGCAGCCGGACTAGCGGGAGGGCAGATACGCAGTATTTT. Its protein product is CASSRTSGRADTQYF.

The CDR3 DNA sequence: TGTGCCAGCCTCCCCCGGGACAAGGGGAACAATGAGCAGTTCTTC. It encodes CASLPRDKGNNEQFF. The chain carries TRBV13 and TRBJ2-1; possibly TRBD1 for D (6 bases). Trimming removed 8 bases from V and 5 bases from J, with 19 bases in between. CDR1 and CDR2 from the germline V gene are PRHDT and FYEKMQ (reference sequence). There are 15 residues in the CDR3.

The CDR3 loop is CATSQGGIPLYEQYF. DNA for the CDR3: TGTGCCACCAGCCAGGGGGGGATCCCCCTCTACGAGCAGTACTTC. The chain employs TRBV24-1 and TRBJ2-7; tentatively, D is TRBD1 or TRBD2 (7 bases each). The ends were cut back, 7 bases at V and 3 bases at J, with 18 bases in the middle. In germline, CDR1 is KGHDR, CDR2 SFDVKD. The CDR3 runs to 15 residues.

This clone was seen more than once but under ten times. This chain uses TRBV11-2 with TRBJ1-1, with D possibly matching TRBD1 (6 bases). From germline, CDR1 is SGHAT and CDR2 FQNNGV. The length of the CDR3 is 14 residues. Trimming stripped 4 bases from V and 4 bases from J, with 13 bases between. For the CDR3, the DNA is TGTGCCAGCAGCTACGACAGGCCACTCACTGAAGCTTTCTTT. It yields the protein CASSYDRPLTEAFF.

The V gene is TRBV5-4, the J gene TRBJ2-7; tentatively, D is TRBD1 or TRBD2 (5 bases each). Germline lookup yields CDR1 SGHNT and CDR2 YYREEE (reference sequence). This CDR3 is 14 amino acids long. The ends were cut back, 0 bases at V and 2 bases at J, with 9 bases in the middle. CDR3 residues: CASSLDGAAYEQYF. The DNA for the CDR3 is TGTGCCAGCAGCTTGGACGGGGCGGCCTACGAGCAGTACTTC.

This sequence joins TRBV28 and TRBJ2-1; TRBD2 matches 9 bases. Looked up from germline, CDR1 is MDHEN and CDR2 is SYDVKM. The CDR3 runs 14 residues. Trimming at V came to 3 bases and at J to 5 bases, leaving 2 bases not matched to a gene. The CDR3 sequence: CASSFGTSHNEQFF. The CDR3 nucleotides read TGTGCCAGCAGTTTCGGGACTAGCCACAATGAGCAGTTCTTC.

There are a few counts of this clone. The CDR3 region has the DNA TGTGCCATCAGTGAGTCAGGGGGGAATGAGCAGTTCTTC. It is translated as CAISESGGNEQFF. V usage is TRBV10-3 and J usage is TRBJ2-1; D may correspond to TRBD1 or TRBD2 (6 bases each). Trimming took off 0 bases at V and 7 bases at J, with 7 bases between the two ends. The CDR3 totals 13 residues. Germline CDR1 ENHRY, CDR2 SYGVKD.

V gene TRBV27 combines with J gene TRBJ2-3; weak D call: TRBD1 (6 bases). The CDR3 runs to 15 residues. Trimming removed 1 base from V and 2 bases from J, with 10 bases in between. Germline V CDR1 and CDR2: MNHEY, SMNVEV (reference sequence). The CDR3 coding sequence is TGTGCCAGCAGTTTATTTCAGGGGACCACAGATACGCAGTATTTT. This gives the protein CASSLFQGTTDTQYF.

The chain employs TRBV19 and TRBJ2-1; 14 bases are shared with TRBD2. Losses at the gene ends were 3 bases for V and 8 bases for J; bases not matched to a gene: 3. CDR1 and CDR2 (germline): LNHDA, SQIVND (reference sequence). CDR3 size: 15 residues. The CDR3 region is CASSIGTSGRDEQFF. For the CDR3, the DNA is TGTGCCAGTAGTATCGGGACTAGCGGGAGAGATGAGCAGTTCTTC.

The chain combines TRBV30 with TRBJ1-5; no firm D call. CDR1 GTSNPN and CDR2 SVGIG come from the germline V gene (reference sequence). The CDR3 is 13 amino acids. Trimming removed 1 base at V and 6 bases at J, with 10 bases between. The CDR3: CAWSGGEAQPQHF. The CDR3 nucleotides are TGTGCCTGGAGTGGTGGGGAGGCTCAGCCCCAGCATTTT.

V and J are TRBV10-3 and TRBJ2-1; weak D call: TRBD1 (7 bases). The CDR3 runs 13 residues. Germline V CDR1 and CDR2: ENHRY, SYGVKD. Trimming took 4 bases from V and 10 from J, leaving 14 bases between them. The CDR3 DNA is TGTGCCATCAGTGTTCAGGGGGGTTGGGAGCAGTTCTTC. Its translation is CAISVQGGWEQFF.

V is TRBV29-1 and J is TRBJ1-2, with D possibly being TRBD1 (5 bases). CDR1 is SQVTM, CDR2 ANQGSEA, per germline. V lost 4 bases and J 8 bases, leaving 14 bases between the germline ends. CDR3 length: 12 amino acids. CDR3 protein: CSVVWGSNGYTF. The CDR3 bases are TGCAGCGTTGTATGGGGCTCTAACGGCTACACCTTC.

The gene calls are TRBV11-2 and TRBJ2-5; D not certain. From germline, CDR1 is SGHAT and CDR2 FQNNGV. The CDR3 consists of 12 residues. V shed 7 bases and J shed 5 bases, with 11 bases lying between them. The CDR3 spells CASTPGSETQYF. The CDR3, as DNA: TGTGCCAGCACCCCCGGCTCGGAGACCCAGTACTTC.